The next 7 T cell receptor beta chains were all read from a single sample in a study of T cell responses to AZD1222 COVID-19 vaccine. Using immunoSEQ multiplex PCR, the repertoire was profiled, and TCRdb retains in-frame clones only, with some absent. The table has roughly 85,000 clones, approximately 87% seen once. The sample was peripheral blood, taken on day 0 of AZD1222 vaccination. All receptors derive from an adult in good health.

The chain employs TRBV7-3 and TRBJ2-1; D might be TRBD1 or TRBD2, each matching 5 bases. The V gene's germline CDR1 is SGHTA and CDR2 FQGTGA. The CDR3 is 15 amino acids. Trimming shortened V by 7 bases and J by 2 bases, and 15 bases separated the two germline ends. The CDR3 sequence is CASKRWDGPYNEQFF. DNA of the CDR3: TGTGCCAGCAAGCGCTGGGACGGGCCCTACAATGAGCAGTTCTTC.

This chain uses TRBV29-1 with TRBJ1-3, with no clear D. Trimming took 1 base from V and 0 from J, leaving 10 bases between them. The CDR3 is 15 amino acids. Looked up from germline, CDR1 is SQVTM and CDR2 is ANQGSEA. In DNA form, the CDR3 reads TGCAGCGTTGAAGGGAATCAGGCCTCTGGAAACACCATATATTTT. As protein: CSVEGNQASGNTIYF.

The rearrangement joins TRBV19 to TRBJ1-2, with TRBD1 as a possible D gene (6 bases). The CDR3 consists of 14 residues. Per the germline V gene, CDR1 is LNHDA and CDR2 is SQIVND (reference sequence). V lost 6 bases and J 6 bases, leaving 17 bases between the germline ends. CDR3 bases: TGTGCCAGTAGAACCCCACAGGGAAACAATGGCTACACCTTC. Its translation is CASRTPQGNNGYTF.

The chain links TRBV28 to TRBJ2-3; 9 nucleotides match TRBD1. The germline V gene has CDR1 MDHEN and CDR2 SYDVKM. V was clipped by 6 bases and J by 0 bases; unmatched bases: 7. This CDR3 is 16 amino acids long. The CDR3 region is CASSLPGQGSTDTQYF. The CDR3 DNA is TGTGCCAGCAGCCTTCCGGGACAGGGAAGCACAGATACGCAGTATTTT.

The gene calls are TRBV3-1 (or the pseudogene TRBV3-2) and TRBJ1-3, with D hard to call. Germline loops: CDR1 LGHDT, CDR2 YNNKEL (reference sequence). Trimming removed 1 base from V and 2 bases from J, with 3 bases in between. The CDR3 covers 13 residues. The CDR3 protein is CASSQVPGNTIYF. Here the CDR3 DNA reads TGTGCCAGCAGCCAAGTCCCTGGAAACACCATATATTTT.

The chain links TRBV5-8 to TRBJ2-7; D perhaps matches TRBD2 (5 bases). Trimming shortened V by 3 bases and J by 3 bases, and 16 bases separated the two germline ends. Germline CDR1 SGHTS, CDR2 YDEGEE. This CDR3 comprises 15 residues. CDR3 in DNA: TGTGCCAGCAGCTCCAGACTCGCAACTAGCTACGAGCAGTACTTC. It specifies CASSSRLATSYEQYF.

This chain connects TRBV28 to TRBJ1-1, with unresolved D. The CDR3 runs to 13 residues. CDR1 MDHEN and CDR2 SYDVKM come from the germline V gene. The V end was cut by 7 bases, the J end by 4 bases, with 13 bases between. CDR3 in amino acids: CASTTDLGTEAFF. CDR3 DNA sequence: TGTGCCAGCACCACGGACCTCGGCACTGAAGCTTTCTTT.